Below are 23 T cell receptor beta chains sequenced from a single sample in a study of cytomegalovirus exposure and HLA in healthy donors. In the PCR, 60 Vbeta and 13 Jbeta primers were used. Libraries were prepared by immunoSEQ multiplex PCR; TCRdb keeps only in-frame clonotypes and omits some of them. The table records fewer than 200,000 clones, roughly 80% of them present only once. Material for sequencing was PBMCs. These receptors came from a woman aged 18 to 35 in good health and CMV-seronegative.

The V call is TRBV6-5, the J call TRBJ2-2; D not certain. Germline lookup yields CDR1 MNHEY and CDR2 SVGAGI. The CDR3 has 16 amino acids. The V and J ends lost 0 bases and 2 bases respectively, with 10 bases between them. The CDR3 nucleotides are TGTGCCAGCAGTTACTCGAGAGTAACTAACACCGGGGAGCTGTTTTTT. This encodes CASSYSRVTNTGELFF.

The chain couples TRBV5-1 to TRBJ2-1, with 8 bases fitting TRBD2. Germline V CDR1 and CDR2: SGHRS, YFSETQ. With V trimmed by 2 bases and J by 5 bases, 6 bases remained unmatched. This CDR3 region has 15 residues. DNA of the CDR3: TGCGCCAGCAGCTTCACGGGAGGGCCCGACAATGAGCAGTTCTTC. Protein: CASSFTGGPDNEQFF.

The CDR3, as DNA: TGTGCCAGCAGTGACTGGACAGGGAACTACAATGAGCAGTTCTTC. This translates into CASSDWTGNYNEQFF. This chain connects TRBV25-1 to TRBJ2-1; 8 bases agree with TRBD1. The V gene's germline CDR1 is MGHDK and CDR2 SYGVNS. This CDR3 contains 15 residues. The ends lost 3 bases at V and 3 bases at J; junction bases unmatched: 4.

V gene TRBV21-1 combines with J gene TRBJ1-4; the D call of TRBD1 is as the table states it, not checked on the DNA. TRBV21-1 is a known pseudogene. CDR3 length equals 13 residues. The chain's CDR3 is CASGQGANEKLFF. The CDR3 bases are TGTGCCAGCGGACAGGGGGCTAATGAAAAACTGTTTTTT.

This clone was seen a handful of times. The chain is built from TRBV7-9 and TRBJ2-5; D may be TRBD1 (5 bases). The CDR3 length is 12 residues. Between the trimmed V and J ends, which lost 2 bases and 5 bases, there was a span of 6 bases. Looked up from germline, CDR1 is SEHNR and CDR2 is FQNEAQ (reference sequence). CDR3 loop: CASSLKGETQYF. The CDR3 DNA reads as TGTGCCAGCAGCTTAAAGGGGGAGACCCAGTACTTC.

This rearrangement joins TRBV30 to TRBJ2-3, with TRBD1 as a possible D gene (6 bases). Germline CDR1 is GTSNPN and CDR2 is SVGIG (reference sequence). The CDR3 covers 18 residues. V lost 3 bases and J 6 bases, leaving 28 bases between the germline ends. As DNA, the CDR3 is TGTGCCTGGAGCGTTAAATCCAGAGACAGGCCCGAACTGGATACGCAGTATTTT. This gives the protein CAWSVKSRDRPELDTQYF.

The chain couples TRBV6-1 to TRBJ1-2; D might be TRBD1 (5 bases). V gave up 4 bases and J gave up 4 bases, with 16 bases separating them. This CDR3 has 15 amino acids. CDR1 and CDR2 (germline): MNHNS, SASEGT. CDR3 sequence reads: CASSAGTARAYGYTF. DNA for the CDR3: TGTGCCAGCAGTGCCGGGACTGCCCGCGCCTATGGCTACACCTTC.

The chain uses TRBV4-1 and TRBJ2-1, with 12 bases matching TRBD2. The CDR3 spans 16 residues. Germline V gives CDR1 MGHRA, CDR2 YSYEKL. V shed 0 bases and J 6 bases; nucleotides not matched to a gene: 3. The DNA of the CDR3 is TGCGCCAGCAGCCAAGAGCGGACTAGCGGGATCAATGAGCAGTTCTTC. The encoded protein is CASSQERTSGINEQFF.

The V call is TRBV7-6, the J call TRBJ2-5, with a possible D match to TRBD2 (6 bases). CDR3 size: 15 residues. CDR1 SGHVS and CDR2 FNYEAQ come from the germline V gene. V was clipped by 4 bases and J by 2 bases, with 14 bases between them. CDR3 nucleotide sequence: TGTGCCAGCAGCTCCTCCCCGCTAGCGCAAGAGACCCAGTACTTC. Residues: CASSSSPLAQETQYF.

The rearrangement uses TRBV21-1 and TRBJ2-1; whether TRBD1, the table's D call, matches the DNA was not checked. TRBV21-1 is a pseudogene. The CDR3 has 14 amino acids. The CDR3 region has the DNA TGTGCCAGAAGTCGAAAAGGGGGCCCCCATGAGCAGTTCTTC. This encodes CARSRKGGPHEQFF.

This clone turned up a few times. The chain couples TRBV5-1 to TRBJ2-3; D gene uncertain. Germline V CDR1 and CDR2: SGHRS, YFSETQ. Deletions cut 1 base from V and 0 bases from J, with 6 bases between. This CDR3 has 14 amino acids. The CDR3 region has the DNA TGCGCCAGCAGCTTGTTACAGAGCACAGATACGCAGTATTTT. Protein sequence: CASSLLQSTDTQYF.

This chain uses TRBV6-1 with TRBJ2-1; D remains ambiguous. The germline V gene has CDR1 MNHNS and CDR2 SASEGT. The CDR3 runs to 15 residues. Deletions cut 6 bases from V and 0 bases from J, with 12 bases between. In nucleotides, the CDR3 is TGTGCCAGCAGACCCTTTCCGAGCTCCTACAATGAGCAGTTCTTC. Protein product: CASRPFPSSYNEQFF.

In this sample, this clone turned up a few times. This chain connects TRBV30 to TRBJ2-3; 8 nucleotides match TRBD1. V shed 0 bases, J shed 14 bases, and the junction held 10 bases outside the gene matches. The CDR3 loop spans 13 amino acids. CDR1 is GTSNPN and CDR2 is SVGIG in the germline V gene (reference sequence). The CDR3 bases are TGTGCCTGGAGTGTAATGTGGACAGGGTCGAGGTATTTT. Encoded protein: CAWSVMWTGSRYF.

CDR3 residues: CAHGTLSYEQYF. Here the CDR3 DNA reads TGTGCCCACGGGACACTCTCCTACGAGCAGTACTTC. The chain recombines TRBV28 with TRBJ2-7; TRBD1 might be the D (6 bases). The CDR3 runs to 12 residues. In germline, CDR1 is MDHEN, CDR2 SYDVKM. Trimming cost V 11 bases and J 0 bases, with 11 bases left between them.

This clone is a singleton in its sample. J is TRBJ1-2 and V is TRBV10-3; 8 positions agree with TRBD1. The CDR3 totals 15 residues. V lost 4 bases and J lost 4; bases outside the gene matches: 8. Per the germline V gene, CDR1 is ENHRY and CDR2 is SYGVKD. CDR3 sequence: CAISGDRGSIYGYTF. The DNA for the CDR3 is TGTGCCATCAGTGGCGACAGGGGAAGTATCTATGGCTACACCTTC.

The chain is built from TRBV27 and TRBJ2-1, with a weak D call TRBD2 (5 bases). V was clipped by 5 bases and J by 3 bases, with 11 bases between them. The CDR3 runs 14 residues. Germline V CDR1 and CDR2: MNHEY, SMNVEV (reference sequence). In nucleotides, the CDR3 is TGTGCCAGCAGTGCGGCGGGTGGCTACAATGAGCAGTTCTTC. Its translation is CASSAAGGYNEQFF.

The rearrangement links TRBV10-3 to TRBJ1-2; a possible D gene is TRBD1 (6 bases). The CDR3 contains 12 residues. Trimming took off 6 bases at V and 8 bases at J, with 13 bases between the two ends. Germline CDR1 reads ENHRY; CDR2 reads SYGVKD. In nucleotides, the CDR3 is TGTGCCATCAGGGACAGATCAGAGGGCTACACCTTC. Encoded protein: CAIRDRSEGYTF.

The chain has TRBV27 and TRBJ1-3, with D uncertain. CDR3 length: 17 amino acids. V lost 0 bases to trimming and J lost 0 bases, with 12 bases between them. Germline CDR1 is MNHEY and CDR2 is SMNVEV (reference sequence). CDR3 region: CASSLSGSSYSGNTIYF. The CDR3 DNA sequence: TGTGCCAGCAGTTTATCGGGCAGTTCCTACTCTGGAAACACCATATATTTT.

The chain recombines TRBV2 with TRBJ2-1; 7 bases are a match to TRBD1. Looked up from germline, CDR1 is SNHLY and CDR2 is FYNNEI. V lost 0 bases and J lost 4; bases outside the gene matches: 6. The CDR3 is 16 amino acids. As DNA, the CDR3 is TGTGCCAGCAGTGAAGCGCTAGGGACAGTGTACAATGAGCAGTTCTTC. Protein sequence: CASSEALGTVYNEQFF.

The chain uses TRBV4-2 and TRBJ2-1; 11 positions agree with TRBD2. There are 17 residues in the CDR3. The V segment lost 0 bases and the J segment 6 bases; nucleotides outside the gene matches: 7. Germline lookup yields CDR1 LGHNA and CDR2 YNFKEQ. The CDR3 region is CASSQDPTSGGANEQFF. The CDR3 DNA sequence: TGTGCCAGCAGCCAAGATCCTACTAGCGGGGGTGCCAATGAGCAGTTCTTC.

The rearrangement joins TRBV7-8 to TRBJ1-5; weak D call: TRBD1 (6 bases). CDR1 and CDR2 (germline): SGHVS, FQNEAQ. V lost 6 bases to trimming and J lost 0 bases, with 12 bases between them. CDR3 length equals 15 residues. The CDR3 nucleotides read TGTGCCAGCAGACTAGGACAGAGTAGCAATCAGCCCCAGCATTTT. Its translation is CASRLGQSSNQPQHF.

This chain connects TRBV5-1 to TRBJ2-1, with 10 bases matching TRBD2. Trimming cost V 2 bases and J 2 bases; bases outside gene matches: 1. The length of the CDR3 is 15 residues. CDR1 is SGHRS and CDR2 is YFSETQ in the germline V gene. CDR3: CASSLTSGTYNEQFF. The CDR3 DNA is TGCGCCAGCAGCTTAACTAGCGGGACCTACAATGAGCAGTTCTTC.

Here the CDR3 DNA reads TGCAGTGCTTCCGGGACAGGGCGACCCACCTTC. Encoded protein: CSASGTGRPTF. V and J are TRBV20-1 and TRBJ1-2; 9 positions match TRBD1. CDR1 is DFQATT, CDR2 SNEGSKA, per germline (reference sequence). The CDR3 spans 11 residues. The V and J ends lost 5 bases and 13 bases, in that order; junction bases with no gene match: 8.